This TCR beta chain was sequenced during a study of T cells after yellow fever vaccination. Broader study findings: A secondary response was less intense yet reached its peak sooner, at day 5 versus 15. Only a small proportion of the clonotypes turned up in both the CD4 and the CD8 compartments, likely arising from convergent recombination. FACS-sorted repertoires could harbor abundant contaminating bulk-population clonotypes.

In TCRdb, the 5' RACE reads were re-called with MiXCR into one record per CDR3 protein. The data contain roughly 170,000 distinct CDR3 sequences, roughly 9% of them singletons. A word on this clonotype: Its antigen is as yet unknown.

The CDR3 spans 14 residues. Looked up from germline, CDR1 is DFQATT and CDR2 is SNEGSKA (reference sequence). J lost 7 bases, V lost 0 bases, and 3 bases had no gene match. Source: CD8+ T cells sorted from PBMCs, taken 45 days after the yellow fever booster vaccination. The J gene is TRBJ2-7, the V gene TRBV20-1, with 13 bases aligning to TRBD2. This TCR was recovered from a man aged 18 to 29 who received the YFV17D yellow fever vaccine. The CDR3 coding sequence is TGCAGTGCTAGAGATGGACTAGCGGGGGTTGAGCAGTACTTC. Encoded protein: CSARDGLAGVEQYF.